Presented here are 27 T cell receptor beta chains from one specimen sequenced in a study of PD-L1 blockade in urothelial cancer. Only in-frame clones appear in the TCRdb table, and some are missing; sequencing was by immunoSEQ multiplex PCR. The profile covers about 39,000 clones, with around 89% appearing a single time and just under 2% taken by the ten largest. Source: PBMCs, taken around atezolizumab (anti-PD-L1) treatment. These receptors originate from a man between 60 and 70 years old with urothelial cancer.

The chain joins TRBV12-5 to TRBJ2-7; 8 bases align to TRBD1. The CDR3 runs 15 residues. CDR1 is LGHNT, CDR2 FRNRAP, per germline. J was trimmed by 6 bases and V by 3 bases; bases with no gene match: 10. The CDR3 spells CASGLHPDRAGEQYF. CDR3 DNA: TGTGCTAGTGGTTTACACCCGGACAGGGCTGGCGAGCAGTACTTC.

The chain joins TRBV9 to TRBJ2-2; 7 nucleotides agree with TRBD2. CDR1 is SGDLS and CDR2 is YYNGEE in the germline V gene. This CDR3 spans 15 amino acids. The junction had 6 bases not matched to a gene; V was cut back by 4 bases and J by 3 bases. The CDR3 nucleotides are TGTGCCAGCAGCCCTCCGACTAGCCACACCGGGGAGCTGTTTTTT. The encoded protein is CASSPPTSHTGELFF.

The gene calls are TRBV19 and TRBJ2-1, with 8 bases lining up with TRBD1. With V trimmed by 1 base and J by 9 bases, 5 bases remained unmatched. Germline CDR1 reads LNHDA; CDR2 reads SQIVND (reference sequence). The CDR3 has 14 amino acids. Written as DNA, the CDR3 is TGTGCCAGTAGTATAGGCCAGGGGGCAGCTGAGCAGTTCTTC. Its translation is CASSIGQGAAEQFF.

The chain links TRBV6-5 to TRBJ2-5, with 7 bases that match TRBD1. The CDR3 length is 14 residues. The junction had 1 base not matched to a gene; V was cut back by 0 bases and J by 3 bases. Germline V gene data show CDR1 as MNHEY and CDR2 as SVGAGI. CDR3 DNA: TGTGCCAGCAGTTACTCCGGGACAGAAGAGACCCAGTACTTC. This codes for CASSYSGTEETQYF.

The genes are TRBV27 and TRBJ2-1, with 10 bases fitting TRBD2. J gave up 6 bases and V 6 bases, and 5 bases lay outside the gene matches. The CDR3 totals 14 residues. The germline V gene encodes CDR1 MNHEY and CDR2 SMNVEV (reference sequence). The CDR3 sequence: CASRGLAPLNEQFF. CDR3 nucleotides: TGTGCCAGCAGGGGACTAGCGCCTCTCAATGAGCAGTTCTTC.

This chain links TRBV11-3 with TRBJ2-6; 9 nucleotides align to TRBD2. This CDR3 comprises 17 residues. Germline V gene data show CDR1 as SGHNT and CDR2 as YENEEA. V lost 3 bases to trimming and J lost 3 bases; unmatched junction nucleotides: 6. In DNA, the CDR3 is TGTGCCAGCAGCTTTCGCGGGGGGGCGGTTGGGGCCAACGTCCTGACTTTC. Amino acid sequence: CASSFRGGAVGANVLTF.

V usage is TRBV5-1 and J usage is TRBJ1-1, with 7 bases that match TRBD1. CDR1 is SGHRS, CDR2 YFSETQ, per germline. The CDR3 is made up of 13 amino acids. V was pared by 4 bases and J by 7 bases, with 7 bases of the junction left unmatched. The DNA for the CDR3 is TGCGCCAGCAGCAGGGGACAGAAGAATGAAGCTTTCTTT. Amino acid sequence: CASSRGQKNEAFF.

This rearrangement joins TRBV7-2 to TRBJ1-4, with D maybe TRBD1 (6 bases). CDR1 is SGHTA, CDR2 FQGNSA, per germline. Trimming cost V 5 bases and J 10 bases, with 11 bases left between them. The CDR3 is 12 amino acids. The CDR3 protein is CASSQQGRKLFF. CDR3 DNA: TGTGCCAGCAGCCAGCAGGGGCGAAAACTGTTTTTT. Full variable domain (remainder filled in from reference TRBV7-2 and TRBJ1-4): GAGVSQSPSNKVTEKGKDVELRCDPISGHTALYWYRQSLGQGLEFLIYFQGNSAPDKSGLPSDRFSAERTGGSVSTLTIQRTQQEDSAVYLCASSQQGRKLFFGSGTQLSVL.

The chain carries TRBV6-1 and TRBJ1-3, with D unresolved. Germline lookup yields CDR1 MNHNS and CDR2 SASEGT. V was cut by 4 bases and J by 2 bases, with 9 bases left in between. There are 14 residues in the CDR3. CDR3 in DNA: TGTGCCAGCAGTGCTTTTTTAACTGGAAACACCATATATTTT. This codes for CASSAFLTGNTIYF.

CDR3 sequence: CASSFEGRNNQPQHF. In DNA, the CDR3 is TGTGCCAGCAGTTTCGAAGGGAGGAACAATCAGCCCCAGCATTTT. This rearrangement joins TRBV27 to TRBJ1-5; no definite D call. The CDR3 sequence is 15 residues long. The germline CDR1 and CDR2 sequences are MNHEY and SMNVEV (reference sequence). V gave up 3 bases and J gave up 3 bases, with 12 bases separating them.

CDR3 loop: CSAGGGGEETQYF. DNA of the CDR3: TGCAGCGCTGGTGGCGGGGGGGAAGAGACCCAGTACTTC. V gene TRBV29-1 combines with J gene TRBJ2-5, with 9 bases matching TRBD2. The CDR3 is 13 amino acids. J gave up 3 bases and V 7 bases, and 6 bases lay outside the gene matches. The V gene's germline CDR1 is SQVTM and CDR2 ANQGSEA. The entire variable domain, with the rest obtained from reference TRBV29-1 and TRBJ2-5, is as follows: SAVISQKPSRDICQRGTSLTIQCQVDSQVTMMFWYRQQPGQSLTLIATANQGSEATYESGFVIDKFPISRPNLTFSTLTVSNMSPEDSSIYLCSAGGGGEETQYFGPGTRLLVL.

This chain connects TRBV11-2 to TRBJ2-3; D is unresolved. V gave up 1 base and J gave up 1 base, with 6 bases separating them. CDR3 length: 14 amino acids. In germline, CDR1 is SGHAT, CDR2 FQNNGV. In DNA, the CDR3 is TGTGCCAGCAGCTTAGTAACTCGCACAGATACGCAGTATTTT. Its protein product is CASSLVTRTDTQYF.

V and J are TRBV19 and TRBJ2-1; a weak D match, TRBD2 (6 bases). Germline assignment: CDR1 LNHDA and CDR2 SQIVND (reference sequence). The CDR3 spans 15 residues. V dropped 2 bases and J dropped 5 bases, with 13 bases sitting between them. CDR3 protein: CASSIWGVGDNEQFF. CDR3 nucleotide sequence: TGTGCCAGTAGTATATGGGGGGTAGGGGACAATGAGCAGTTCTTC.

The chain combines TRBV7-2 with TRBJ2-7; no definite D call. The CDR3 has 14 amino acids. The germline V and J ends were trimmed by 3 bases and 0 bases, with 9 bases remaining between them. Germline V lookup: CDR1 SGHTA, CDR2 FQGNSA. In nucleotides, the CDR3 is TGTGCCAGCAGCTTTTACTTGAGCTCCTACGAGCAGTACTTC. Protein: CASSFYLSSYEQYF. The full variable domain, with the rest looked up from reference TRBV7-2 and TRBJ2-7, is GAGVSQSPSNKVTEKGKDVELRCDPISGHTALYWYRQSLGQGLEFLIYFQGNSAPDKSGLPSDRFSAERTGGSVSTLTIQRTQQEDSAVYLCASSFYLSSYEQYFGPGTRLTVT.

The J gene is TRBJ1-1, the V gene TRBV18; TRBD1 might be the D (5 bases). CDR1 KGHSH and CDR2 LQKENI come from the germline V gene. The CDR3 has 18 amino acids. Trimming removed 5 bases from V and 0 bases from J, with 22 bases in between. CDR3 loop: CASSSGLSGVIMNTEAFF. In DNA form, the CDR3 reads TGTGCCAGCTCATCAGGGCTTAGCGGGGTAATCATGAACACTGAAGCTTTCTTT.

The genes are TRBV6-4 and TRBJ2-2; no definite D call. Germline assignment: CDR1 MRHNA and CDR2 SNTAGT. There are 13 residues in the CDR3. V was shortened by 7 bases and J by 1 base, with 7 bases between the two germline ends. The CDR3 bases are TGTGCCAGCAAAGAGCAGAACACCGGGGAGCTGTTTTTT. This sequence encodes CASKEQNTGELFF.

V gene TRBV7-9 combines with J gene TRBJ2-1; 11 nucleotides line up with TRBD2. Trimming cost V 5 bases and J 5 bases; bases outside gene matches: 17. Germline V lookup: CDR1 SEHNR, CDR2 FQNEAQ (reference sequence). This CDR3 has 19 residues. The CDR3 DNA sequence: TGTGCCAGCAGCCGAGGGGGCTCTAGCGGGGGGTTCCTTCACAATGAGCAGTTCTTC. Translated, it gives CASSRGGSSGGFLHNEQFF.

This chain links TRBV7-9 with TRBJ2-1, with 11 nucleotides matching TRBD2. Trimming removed 1 base from V and 8 bases from J; junction bases left unmatched: 7. There are 16 residues in the CDR3. Germline V gives CDR1 SEHNR, CDR2 FQNEAQ (reference sequence). The CDR3 sequence is CASSLGLAGGGDEQFF. In nucleotides, the CDR3 is TGTGCCAGCAGCTTAGGGCTAGCGGGAGGCGGGGATGAGCAGTTCTTC.

The chain uses TRBV28 and TRBJ1-2, with TRBD1 as a possible D gene (5 bases). Germline V lookup: CDR1 MDHEN, CDR2 SYDVKM. CDR3 size: 15 residues. With 4 bases removed from V and 2 bases from J, the gap between germline ends came to 14 bases. This CDR3 reads CASSSQGGPNYGYTF. CDR3 nucleotide sequence: TGTGCCAGCAGTTCCCAGGGTGGGCCAAACTATGGCTACACCTTC.

This chain connects TRBV6-4 to TRBJ2-1; 7 bases map to TRBD2. Germline CDR1 and CDR2: MRHNA and SNTAGT. J gave up 9 bases and V 2 bases, and 7 bases lay outside the gene matches. The CDR3 sequence is 14 residues long. The CDR3: CASSDAFGGSEQFF. CDR3 sequence (DNA): TGTGCCAGCAGTGACGCCTTCGGGGGGAGTGAGCAGTTCTTC.

The CDR3 bases are TGTGCCAGCAGCACCGACAGGATGGGAAGAGAGCAGTACTTC. Its protein product is CASSTDRMGREQYF. The V call is TRBV28, the J call TRBJ2-7; D is perhaps TRBD1 (6 bases). CDR1 and CDR2 (germline): MDHEN, SYDVKM. The CDR3 has 14 residues. Trimming took 6 bases from V and 7 from J, leaving 19 bases between them.

The chain carries TRBV6-5 and TRBJ1-1; D unresolved. The CDR3 length is 15 residues. V lost 0 bases and J 4 bases, leaving 12 bases between the germline ends. Germline lookup yields CDR1 MNHEY and CDR2 SVGAGI. The CDR3 nucleotides are TGTGCCAGCAGTTACTCCAGTCGGGGTGGCACTGAAGCTTTCTTT. It is translated as CASSYSSRGGTEAFF.

The chain uses TRBV11-2 and TRBJ2-7, with D perhaps matching TRBD1 (5 bases). The CDR3 consists of 12 residues. Trimming shortened V by 4 bases and J by 6 bases, and 10 bases separated the two germline ends. CDR1 SGHAT and CDR2 FQNNGV come from the germline V gene. This CDR3 is CASSSGQTEQYF. The CDR3 DNA sequence: TGTGCCAGCAGCTCCGGACAAACCGAGCAGTACTTC.

The V and J genes are TRBV5-1 and TRBJ2-3; D possibly corresponds to TRBD1 (6 bases). V was shortened by 0 bases and J by 3 bases, with 14 bases between the two germline ends. Per the germline V gene, CDR1 is SGHRS and CDR2 is YFSETQ. This CDR3 has 16 amino acids. CDR3 sequence (DNA): TGCGCCAGCAGCTTGGTCACAGGGCTCGGGACAGATACGCAGTATTTT. This translates into CASSLVTGLGTDTQYF.

The chain uses TRBV5-4 and TRBJ2-7; D gene uncertain. The germline CDR1 and CDR2 sequences are SGHNT and YYREEE (reference sequence). There are 12 residues in the CDR3. V lost 0 bases, J lost 5 bases, and 6 bases lay in between. The CDR3, as DNA: TGTGCCAGCAGCTTGGCTAGTAACGAGCAGTACTTC. It yields the protein CASSLASNEQYF.

V gene TRBV7-2 combines with J gene TRBJ1-2; TRBD1 might be the D (5 bases). Trimming took 0 bases from V and 7 from J, leaving 9 bases between them. The germline V gene has CDR1 SGHTA and CDR2 FQGNSA. The CDR3 loop spans 13 amino acids. The CDR3 reads CASSLAGGGGYTF. The DNA of the CDR3 is TGTGCCAGCAGCTTAGCCGGGGGAGGTGGCTACACCTTC.

The chain combines TRBV9 with TRBJ2-1; 9 bases fit TRBD1. Trimming cost V 5 bases and J 5 bases; bases outside gene matches: 8. CDR1 and CDR2 (germline): SGDLS, YYNGEE. The CDR3 is 15 residues long. The CDR3 here is CASSDTGGHDNEQFF. The CDR3 nucleotides read TGTGCCAGCAGTGATACAGGGGGCCACGACAATGAGCAGTTCTTC.